This T cell receptor beta chain was identified in a study of blood T cell repertoires in COVID-19. V lost 6 bases, J lost 3 bases, and 17 bases lay in between. In germline, CDR1 is MDHEN, CDR2 SYDVKM. This CDR3 is 15 amino acids long. The table came from immunoSEQ multiplex PCR; TCRdb's copy has only in-frame clones and leaves some out. The sample contains roughly 200,000 clones, 75% to 85% of which appear only once. The rearrangement links TRBV28 to TRBJ1-1; D ambiguous. This clonotype was obtained from a man in his fifties or sixties with acute or convalescent COVID-19. Sequences were obtained from peripheral blood. In DNA form, the CDR3 reads TGTGCCAGCAGATTAACCTCCGACGGGGACACTGAAGCTTTCTTT. Encoded protein: CASRLTSDGDTEAFF.